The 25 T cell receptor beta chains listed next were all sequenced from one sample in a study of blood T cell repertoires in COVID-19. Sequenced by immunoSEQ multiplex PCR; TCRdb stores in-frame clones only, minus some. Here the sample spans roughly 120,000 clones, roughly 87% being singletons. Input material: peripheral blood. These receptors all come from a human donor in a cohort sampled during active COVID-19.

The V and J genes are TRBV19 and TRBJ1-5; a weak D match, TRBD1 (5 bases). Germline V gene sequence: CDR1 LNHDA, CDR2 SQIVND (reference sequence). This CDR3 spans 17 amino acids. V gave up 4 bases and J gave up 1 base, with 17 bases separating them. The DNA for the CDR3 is TGTGCCAGTAGTACCAACCCAGGGACTTCCAGCAATCAGCCCCAGCATTTT. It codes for CASSTNPGTSSNQPQHF.

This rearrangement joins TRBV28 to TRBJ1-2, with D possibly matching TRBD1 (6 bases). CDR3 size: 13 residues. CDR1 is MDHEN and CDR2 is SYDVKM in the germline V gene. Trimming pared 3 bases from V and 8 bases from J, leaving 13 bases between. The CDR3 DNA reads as TGTGCCAGCAGTTTCTACAGGGTGAGCGGCTACACCTTC. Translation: CASSFYRVSGYTF.

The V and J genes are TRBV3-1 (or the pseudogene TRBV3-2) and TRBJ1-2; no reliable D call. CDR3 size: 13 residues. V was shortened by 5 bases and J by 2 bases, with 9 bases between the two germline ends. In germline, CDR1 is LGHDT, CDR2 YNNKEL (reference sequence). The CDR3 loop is CASSSGINYGYTF. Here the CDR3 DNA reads TGTGCCAGCAGCTCCGGGATCAACTATGGCTACACCTTC.

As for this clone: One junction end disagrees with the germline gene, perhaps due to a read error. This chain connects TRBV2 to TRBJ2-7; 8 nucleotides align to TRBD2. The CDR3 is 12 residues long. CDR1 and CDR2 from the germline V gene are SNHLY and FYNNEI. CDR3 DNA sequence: TGTGCCAGCACAACCGGGGGGGCACCGCCACACTTC. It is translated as CASTTGGAPPHF.

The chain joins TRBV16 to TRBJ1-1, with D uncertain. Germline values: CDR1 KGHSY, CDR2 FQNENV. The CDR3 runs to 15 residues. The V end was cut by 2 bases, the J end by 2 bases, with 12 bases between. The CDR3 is CASSQLEAENTEAFF. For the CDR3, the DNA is TGTGCCAGCAGCCAACTAGAGGCAGAAAACACTGAAGCTTTCTTT.

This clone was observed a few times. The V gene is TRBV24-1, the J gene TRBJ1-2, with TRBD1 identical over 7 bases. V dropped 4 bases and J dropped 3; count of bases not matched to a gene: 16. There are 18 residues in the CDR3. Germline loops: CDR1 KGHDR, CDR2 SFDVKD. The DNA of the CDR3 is TGTGCCACCAGTGACGCGGGACAGCCTACCCCACTTTACTATGGCTACACCTTC. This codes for CATSDAGQPTPLYYGYTF.

DNA for the CDR3: TGTGCCAGCAGCCCCCCCCCGTTGTGGGGAGAGGGCGGGGAGCTGTTTTTT. Translated, it gives CASSPPPLWGEGGELFF. The rearrangement joins TRBV7-9 to TRBJ2-2; possibly TRBD2 for D (5 bases). The germline V gene encodes CDR1 SEHNR and CDR2 FQNEAQ (reference sequence). This CDR3 region has 17 residues. V was clipped by 5 bases and J by 7 bases, with 23 bases between them.

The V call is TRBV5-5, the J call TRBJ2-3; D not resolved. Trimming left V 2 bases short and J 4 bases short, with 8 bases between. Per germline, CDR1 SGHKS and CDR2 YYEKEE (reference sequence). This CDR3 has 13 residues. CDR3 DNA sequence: TGTGCCAGCAGCTTCCCTGAGGCAGATACGCAGTATTTT. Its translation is CASSFPEADTQYF.

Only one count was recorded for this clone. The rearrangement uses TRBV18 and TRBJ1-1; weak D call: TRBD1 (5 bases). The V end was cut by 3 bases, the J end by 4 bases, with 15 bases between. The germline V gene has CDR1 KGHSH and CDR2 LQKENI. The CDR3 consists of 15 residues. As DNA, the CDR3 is TGTGCCAGCTCACCCCGGGCGGGGGGAGTCACTGAAGCTTTCTTT. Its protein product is CASSPRAGGVTEAFF.

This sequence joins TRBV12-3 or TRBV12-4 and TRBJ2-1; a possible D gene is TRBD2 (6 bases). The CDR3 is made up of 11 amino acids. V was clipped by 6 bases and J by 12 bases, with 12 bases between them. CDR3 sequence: CASRRLVGQFF. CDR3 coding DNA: TGTGCCAGCAGAAGACTAGTAGGGCAGTTCTTC.

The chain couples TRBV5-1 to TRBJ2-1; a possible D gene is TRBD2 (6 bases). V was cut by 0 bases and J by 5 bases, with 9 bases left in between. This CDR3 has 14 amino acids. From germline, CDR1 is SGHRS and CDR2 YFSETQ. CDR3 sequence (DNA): TGCGCCAGCAGCTTGGCCAGCGGGCACAATGAGCAGTTCTTC. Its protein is CASSLASGHNEQFF. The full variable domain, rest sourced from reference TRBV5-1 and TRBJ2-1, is KAGVTQTPRYLIKTRGQQVTLSCSPISGHRSVSWYQQTPGQGLQFLFEYFSETQRNKGNFPGRFSGRQFSNSRSEMNVSTLELGDSALYLCASSLASGHNEQFFGPGTRLTVL.

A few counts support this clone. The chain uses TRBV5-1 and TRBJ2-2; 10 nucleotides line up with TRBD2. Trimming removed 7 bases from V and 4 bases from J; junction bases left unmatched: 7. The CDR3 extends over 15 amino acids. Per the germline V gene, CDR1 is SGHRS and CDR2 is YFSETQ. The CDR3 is CASSTAGGRTGELFF. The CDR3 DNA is TGCGCCAGCTCTACAGCGGGAGGGCGCACCGGGGAGCTGTTTTTT.

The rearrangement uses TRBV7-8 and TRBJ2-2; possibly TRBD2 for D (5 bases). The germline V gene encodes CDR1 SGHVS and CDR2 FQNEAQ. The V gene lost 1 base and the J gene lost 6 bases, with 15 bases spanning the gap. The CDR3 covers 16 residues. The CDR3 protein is CASSLVSGLGAGELFF. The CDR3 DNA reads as TGTGCCAGCAGCTTAGTTTCTGGGTTGGGAGCCGGGGAGCTGTTTTTT.

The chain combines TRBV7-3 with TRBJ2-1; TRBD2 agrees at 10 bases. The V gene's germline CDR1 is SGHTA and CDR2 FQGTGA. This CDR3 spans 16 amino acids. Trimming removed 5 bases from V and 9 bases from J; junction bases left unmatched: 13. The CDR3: CASSPSPSGGASEQFF. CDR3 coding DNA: TGTGCCAGCAGCCCCAGCCCGAGCGGGGGGGCCTCTGAGCAGTTCTTC.

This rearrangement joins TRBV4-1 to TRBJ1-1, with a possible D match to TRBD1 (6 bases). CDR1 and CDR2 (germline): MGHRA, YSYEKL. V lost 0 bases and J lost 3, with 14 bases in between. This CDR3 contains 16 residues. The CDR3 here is CASSQEPRGSDTEAFF. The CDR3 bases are TGCGCCAGCAGCCAAGAGCCCAGGGGATCAGACACTGAAGCTTTCTTT.

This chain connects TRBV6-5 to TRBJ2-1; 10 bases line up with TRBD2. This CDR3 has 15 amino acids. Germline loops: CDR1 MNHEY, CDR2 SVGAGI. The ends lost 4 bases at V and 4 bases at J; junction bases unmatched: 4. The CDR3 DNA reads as TGTGCCAGCAGTTCTAGCGGGGGAGGTTACAATGAGCAGTTCTTC. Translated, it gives CASSSSGGGYNEQFF.

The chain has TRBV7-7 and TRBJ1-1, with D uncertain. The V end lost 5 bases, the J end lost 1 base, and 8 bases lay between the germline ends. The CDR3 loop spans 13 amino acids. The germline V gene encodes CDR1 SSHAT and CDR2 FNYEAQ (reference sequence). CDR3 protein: CASSRYRNTEAFF. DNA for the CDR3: TGTGCCAGCAGCCGCTATAGGAACACTGAAGCTTTCTTT.

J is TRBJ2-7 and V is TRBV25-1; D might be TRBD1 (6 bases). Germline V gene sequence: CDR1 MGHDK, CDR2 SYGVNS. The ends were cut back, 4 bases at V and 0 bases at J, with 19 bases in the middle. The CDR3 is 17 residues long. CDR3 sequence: CASSGYSPKGDSYEQYF. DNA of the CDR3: TGTGCCAGCAGTGGATATAGCCCAAAGGGGGACTCCTACGAGCAGTACTTC.

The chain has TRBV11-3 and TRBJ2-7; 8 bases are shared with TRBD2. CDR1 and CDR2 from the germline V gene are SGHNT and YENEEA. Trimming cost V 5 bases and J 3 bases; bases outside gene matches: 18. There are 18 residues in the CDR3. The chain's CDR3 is CASSLSRGFGAGVYEQYF. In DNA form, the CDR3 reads TGTGCCAGCAGCCTTAGTAGAGGCTTCGGAGCGGGAGTCTACGAGCAGTACTTC.

This CDR3 is CASRNSPGAAVGKLFF. In DNA, the CDR3 is TGTGCCAGTAGGAACTCCCCAGGGGCGGCAGTCGGAAAACTGTTTTTT. The V gene is TRBV19, the J gene TRBJ1-4, with a possible D match to TRBD1 (6 bases). The CDR3 extends over 16 amino acids. V was cut by 6 bases and J by 10 bases, with 24 bases left in between. Germline CDR1 is LNHDA and CDR2 is SQIVND (reference sequence).

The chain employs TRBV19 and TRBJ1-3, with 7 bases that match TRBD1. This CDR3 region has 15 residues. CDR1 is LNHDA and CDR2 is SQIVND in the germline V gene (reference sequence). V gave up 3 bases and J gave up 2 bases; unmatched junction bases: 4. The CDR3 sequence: CASSIRQGAGNTIYF. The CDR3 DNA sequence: TGTGCCAGTAGTATCCGGCAGGGGGCTGGAAACACCATATATTTT.

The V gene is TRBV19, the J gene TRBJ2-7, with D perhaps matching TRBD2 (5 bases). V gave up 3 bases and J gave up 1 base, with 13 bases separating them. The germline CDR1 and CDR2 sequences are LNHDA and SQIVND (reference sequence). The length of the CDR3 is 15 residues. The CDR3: CASSILAAASYEQYF. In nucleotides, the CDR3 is TGTGCCAGTAGTATCCTGGCAGCGGCTTCCTACGAGCAGTACTTC.

The CDR3 DNA reads TGTGCCAGCAGTACCCGCCCCAGGGAAGGCGAGCAGTACTTC. Translated, it gives CASSTRPREGEQYF. This sequence joins TRBV27 and TRBJ2-7; D is possibly TRBD1 (5 bases). This CDR3 contains 14 residues. Germline V gene data show CDR1 as MNHEY and CDR2 as SMNVEV (reference sequence). V was trimmed by 5 bases and J by 6 bases, leaving 17 bases between them.

CDR3 DNA sequence: TGTGCCAGCACTTTCACGAGGTACGAGCAGTACTTC. Protein sequence: CASTFTRYEQYF. The V gene is TRBV2, the J gene TRBJ2-7, with D unresolved. Germline-derived CDR1 and CDR2 are SNHLY and FYNNEI. The CDR3 length is 12 residues. Trimming pared 7 bases from V and 4 bases from J, leaving 11 bases between.

CDR3 nucleotides: TGCGCCAGCAGCTTGCCGGCAGGGGGCCAAGAGACCCAGTACTTC. Its protein is CASSLPAGGQETQYF. The chain carries TRBV5-1 and TRBJ2-5, with TRBD1 matching 7 bases. CDR1 SGHRS and CDR2 YFSETQ come from the germline V gene. The J segment lost 1 base and the V segment lost 1 base, leaving 4 bases of the junction unmatched. The CDR3 is made up of 15 amino acids.